This entry features one TCR beta chain sequence. The record originates from a study of T cell changes during pregnancy in multiple sclerosis. Only in-frame clones appear in the TCRdb table, and some are missing; sequencing was by immunoSEQ multiplex PCR. The sample shows about 42,000 clones, around four fifths of them seen only once. Deletions cut 5 bases from V and 3 bases from J, with 10 bases between. The CDR3 sequence is 14 residues long. Germline loops: CDR1 SGHTA, CDR2 FQGTGA. The V and J genes are TRBV7-3 and TRBJ2-2, with D possibly being TRBD1 (6 bases). Sequenced here: CD4+ T cells from peripheral blood mononuclear cells, sampled before pregnancy. The clonotype was recovered from a female donor with multiple sclerosis, enrolled in a pregnancy study. The DNA for the CDR3 is TGTGCCAGCAGCCCAGGGGATTACACCGGGGAGCTGTTTTTT. Translation: CASSPGDYTGELFF.